This TCR beta chain was observed in a study of regulatory dendritic cells for organ transplantation. Study-wide results and caveats: Considerable individual heterogeneity was seen in alloreactive memory CD8+ T cells. Among resting subsets, memory CD8+ cells contained the most alloreactive clonotypes. Memory CD8+ clonal expansion seemed more limited with regulatory than mature dendritic cells. Naive T cells showed high diversity, memory cells less, memory CD8+ least.

Turning to this clone: Its antigen is still unknown.

Clones were sequenced by immunoSEQ multiplex PCR, and TCRdb holds only the in-frame ones, with some missing. The sample lists approximately 19,000 clones; about 80% were seen once. The CDR3 has 14 amino acids. V shed 5 bases and J shed 3 bases, with 11 bases lying between them. Germline loops: CDR1 SGHVS, CDR2 FNYEAQ. This rearrangement joins TRBV7-6 to TRBJ2-1; possibly TRBD1 or TRBD2 for D (6 bases each). Sequenced: memory CD4+ T cells from blood. Stated subset: CD45RO+ memory T cells. The TCR comes from a human donor in good health. CDR3 loop: CASSLGGGYNEQFF. Here the CDR3 DNA reads TGTGCCAGCAGCCTAGGAGGGGGCTACAATGAGCAGTTCTTC. Full variable domain (outside the CDR3, taken from reference TRBV7-6 and TRBJ2-1): GAGVSQSPRYKVTKRGQDVALRCDPISGHVSLYWYRQALGQGPEFLTYFNYEAQQDKSGLPNDRFSAERPEGSISTLTIQRTEQRDSAMYRCASSLGGGYNEQFFGPGTRLTVL.